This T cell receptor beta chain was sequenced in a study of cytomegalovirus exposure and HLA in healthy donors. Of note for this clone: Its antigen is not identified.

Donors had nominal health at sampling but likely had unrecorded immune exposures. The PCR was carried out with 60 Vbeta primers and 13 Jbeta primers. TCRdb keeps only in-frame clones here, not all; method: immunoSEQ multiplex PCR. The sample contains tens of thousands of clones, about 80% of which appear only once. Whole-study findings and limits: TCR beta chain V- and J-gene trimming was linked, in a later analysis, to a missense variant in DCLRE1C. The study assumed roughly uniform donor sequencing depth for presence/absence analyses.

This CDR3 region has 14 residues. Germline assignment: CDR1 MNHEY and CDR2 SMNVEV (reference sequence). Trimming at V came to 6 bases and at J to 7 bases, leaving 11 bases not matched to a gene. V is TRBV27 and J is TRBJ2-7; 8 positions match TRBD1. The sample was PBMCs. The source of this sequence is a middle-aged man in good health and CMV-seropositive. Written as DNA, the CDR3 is TGTGCCAGCAGGTCCGGGGACAGGCCTGGGGAGCAGTACTTC. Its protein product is CASRSGDRPGEQYF.